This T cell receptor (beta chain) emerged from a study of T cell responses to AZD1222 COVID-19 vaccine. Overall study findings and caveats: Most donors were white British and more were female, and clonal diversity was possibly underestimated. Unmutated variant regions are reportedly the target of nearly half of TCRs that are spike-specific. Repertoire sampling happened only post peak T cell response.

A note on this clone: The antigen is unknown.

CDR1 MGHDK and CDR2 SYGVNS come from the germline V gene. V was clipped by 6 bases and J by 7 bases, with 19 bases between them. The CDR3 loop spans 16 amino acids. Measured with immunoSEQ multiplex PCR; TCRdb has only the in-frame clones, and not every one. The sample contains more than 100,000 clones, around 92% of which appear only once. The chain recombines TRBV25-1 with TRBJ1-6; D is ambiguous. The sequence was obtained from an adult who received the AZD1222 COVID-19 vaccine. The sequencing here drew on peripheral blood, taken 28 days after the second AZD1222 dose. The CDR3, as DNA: TGTGCCAGCAGCGACCAACTCGGCGCGCTGAATTCACCCCTCCACTTT. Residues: CASSDQLGALNSPLHF.